A selection of T cell receptor beta chains follows, all from one sample in a study of human T cells and chemical hapten exposure. TCRdb itself ran the RACE reads through MiXCR, one entry per CDR3 protein. The repertoire holds about 68,000 distinct CDR3 sequences, with approximately 11% as singletons. The material was whole blood, obtained in connection with sensitization to the hapten diphenylcyclopropenone (DPC). All receptors derive from a woman aged 45-65 years with alopecia areata. Some clones in this sample may be carry-over from other donors' samples. Each CDR3 is given with its conserved first and last residue. Fields, in order: J gene, clone size, D gene, V gene, CDR3 protein, CDR3 DNA. D genes are given only for firm matches. Some rows mark clone size as missing; the rest say once, few, many or name a class of expanded clone.

>TRBJ2-1|NA|NA|TRBV7-2
CASSLATPYNEQFF
TGTGCCAGCAGCTTAGCAACCCCCTACAATGAGCAGTTCTTC
>TRBJ2-3|NA|NA|TRBV7-7
CASSISVSTDTQYF
TGTGCCAGCAGCATTAGCGTTAGCACAGATACGCAGTATTTT
>TRBJ1-1|many|TRBD1|TRBV6-5
CATSLDRVISEAFF
TGTGCCACCTCCTTGGACAGGGTTATTTCTGAAGCTTTCTTT
>TRBJ2-2|few|TRBD1|TRBV20-1
CSASKTGEGTGELFF
TGCAGTGCTAGTAAGACAGGGGAAGGCACCGGGGAGCTGTTTTTT
>TRBJ2-6|many|TRBD1|TRBV11-2
CASRHTGAGANVLTF
TGTGCCAGCAGACATACAGGGGCTGGGGCCAACGTCCTGACTTTC
>TRBJ1-5|NA|NA|TRBV12-3/TRBV12-4
CASTPQESKLNQPQHF
TGTGCCAGCACCCCCCAGGAGTCGAAACTCAATCAGCCCCAGCATTTT
>TRBJ1-5|few|NA|TRBV9
CASSEGGQPQHF
TGTGCCAGCAGCGAGGGGGGTCAGCCCCAGCATTTT
>TRBJ2-1|few|TRBD2|TRBV20-1
CSARAASGNNEQFF
TGCAGTGCTAGAGCCGCTAGCGGGAACAATGAGCAGTTCTTC
>TRBJ1-2|many|NA|TRBV14
CASSHGEAGPYGYTF
TGTGCCAGCAGCCATGGGGAGGCAGGACCATATGGCTACACCTTC
>TRBJ2-1|NA|TRBD2|TRBV2
CAGQVGLGDNEQFF
TGTGCCGGCCAAGTGGGACTAGGGGACAATGAGCAGTTCTTC
>TRBJ1-2|NA|TRBD1|TRBV7-3
CASSSGQGGYGYTF
TGTGCCAGCAGCTCCGGACAGGGGGGCTATGGCTACACCTTC
>TRBJ1-6|NA|NA|TRBV28
CALKSSYNSPLHF
TGTGCCCTCAAGAGCTCCTATAATTCACCCCTCCACTTT
>TRBJ1-1|many|NA|TRBV10-1
CASSATTGTEAFF
TGCGCCAGCAGTGCAACAACAGGTACTGAAGCTTTCTTT
>TRBJ2-1|many|NA|TRBV2
CGRGSGGGTHNEQFF
TGTGGAAGAGGTTCCGGTGGCGGGACTCACAATGAGCAGTTCTTC
>TRBJ1-1|NA|NA|TRBV7-3
CASSLMGETEAFF
TGTGCCAGCAGCTTAATGGGGGAAACTGAAGCTTTCTTT
>TRBJ2-3|NA|NA|TRBV6-6
CASSRDSTDTQYF
TGTGCCAGCAGCCGGGACAGCACAGATACGCAGTATTTT
>TRBJ2-2|few|TRBD2|TRBV10-1
CASSQPGTTVDGELFF
TGCGCCAGCAGCCAGCCCGGGACTACAGTGGACGGGGAGCTGTTTTTT
>TRBJ1-5|few|NA|TRBV7-2
CASSLGAGQPQHF
TGTGCCAGCAGCTTAGGGGCGGGTCAGCCCCAGCATTTT
>TRBJ2-3|NA|NA|TRBV27
CASSTFRGRSDTQYF
TGTGCCAGCAGTACCTTCCGGGGGCGGTCAGATACGCAGTATTTT
>TRBJ2-4|many|NA|TRBV23-1
CASIYAPGLAKNIQYF
TGCGCCAGCATTTACGCTCCGGGACTAGCCAAAAACATTCAGTACTTC
>TRBJ2-3|NA|TRBD2|TRBV15
CATSRGPSGGTDTQYF
TGTGCCACCAGCAGAGGCCCTAGCGGGGGCACAGATACGCAGTATTTT
>TRBJ2-1|NA|NA|TRBV28
CASSLVFGQGAAEQFF
TGTGCCAGCAGTTTAGTGTTTGGACAAGGGGCCGCTGAGCAGTTCTTC
>TRBJ2-2|many|NA|TRBV27
CASSLRPGTNTGELFF
TGTGCCAGCAGTTTAAGGCCAGGGACGAACACCGGGGAGCTGTTTTTT
>TRBJ1-2|few|TRBD1|TRBV16
CASSQDRVTLYGYTF
TGTGCCAGCAGCCAAGACAGGGTCACCCTCTATGGCTACACCTTC
>TRBJ1-2|few|NA|TRBV3-1
CASSHARGNYGYTF
TGTGCCAGCAGCCACGCTAGGGGGAACTATGGCTACACCTTC
>TRBJ1-2|many|NA|TRBV12-3/TRBV12-4
CASSLWTENYGYTF
TGTGCCAGCAGTTTATGGACAGAGAACTATGGCTACACCTTC
>TRBJ2-7|NA|NA|TRBV11-1
CASSLDQYEQYF
TGTGCCAGCAGCTTAGACCAATACGAGCAGTACTTC
>TRBJ2-3|few|TRBD2|TRBV11-2
CASSFLLAGVDTQYF
TGTGCCAGCAGCTTCCTTCTAGCGGGGGTGGATACGCAGTATTTT
>TRBJ2-1|NA|TRBD2|TRBV18
CASSPPGLAGVSSYNEQFF
TGTGCCAGCTCACCACCGGGACTAGCGGGAGTGAGCTCCTACAATGAGCAGTTCTTC
>TRBJ1-6|many|TRBD1|TRBV7-2
CASSLHGTGWSPLHF
TGTGCCAGCAGCTTGCACGGGACAGGGTGGTCACCCCTCCACTTT
>TRBJ2-5|NA|NA|TRBV6-5
CASSNFILGGDEETQYF
TGTGCCAGCAGTAACTTTATCTTAGGGGGAGACGAAGAGACCCAGTACTTC
>TRBJ2-7|few|NA|TRBV5-1
CASSPDTGEQYF
TGCGCCAGCAGCCCGGACACGGGAGAGCAGTACTTC
>TRBJ1-5|many|NA|TRBV20-1
CSARPGSSNQPQHF
TGCAGTGCTAGACCCGGGTCTAGCAATCAGCCCCAGCATTTT
>TRBJ2-2|NA|NA|TRBV6-6
CASSYDGVGELFF
TGTGCCAGCAGTTACGATGGGGTCGGGGAGCTGTTTTTT
>TRBJ2-6|few|NA|TRBV4-2
CASSRSGASGANVLTF
TGTGCCAGCAGCCGGTCTGGGGCTTCTGGGGCCAACGTCCTGACTTTC
>TRBJ2-3|many|TRBD2|TRBV20-1
CSARAGGPGDTQYF
TGCAGTGCGAGAGCGGGAGGGCCGGGAGATACGCAGTATTTT
>TRBJ1-2|NA|NA|TRBV28
CASRLLGVGYTF
TGTGCCAGCAGACTCCTTGGGGTTGGCTACACCTTC